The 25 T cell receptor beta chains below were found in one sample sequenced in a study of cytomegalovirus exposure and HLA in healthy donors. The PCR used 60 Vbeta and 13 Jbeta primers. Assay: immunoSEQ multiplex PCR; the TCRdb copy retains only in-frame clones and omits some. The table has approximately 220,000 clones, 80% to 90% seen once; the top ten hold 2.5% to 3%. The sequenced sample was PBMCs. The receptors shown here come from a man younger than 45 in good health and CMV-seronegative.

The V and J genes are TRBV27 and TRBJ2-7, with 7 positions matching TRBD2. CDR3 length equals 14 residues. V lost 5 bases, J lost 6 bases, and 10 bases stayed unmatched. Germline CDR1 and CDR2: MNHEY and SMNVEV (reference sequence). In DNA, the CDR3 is TGTGCCAGCAGTCCCAGCGGGATTGGCGCCGAGCAGTACTTC. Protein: CASSPSGIGAEQYF.

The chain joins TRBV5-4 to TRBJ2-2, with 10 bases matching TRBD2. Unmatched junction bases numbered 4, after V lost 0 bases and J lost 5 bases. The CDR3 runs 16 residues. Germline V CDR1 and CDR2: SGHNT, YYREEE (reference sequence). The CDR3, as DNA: TGTGCCAGCAGCTTGGGGACTAGCGGTTATACCGGGGAGCTGTTTTTT. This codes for CASSLGTSGYTGELFF.

The CDR3 sequence is CASKDLNEQYF. CDR3 DNA sequence: TGTGCCAGCAAGGACTTGAACGAGCAGTACTTC. The chain carries TRBV27 and TRBJ2-7; the D gene is possibly TRBD2 (5 bases). This CDR3 region has 11 residues. Germline V gene data show CDR1 as MNHEY and CDR2 as SMNVEV (reference sequence). V was trimmed by 7 bases and J by 5 bases, leaving 9 bases between them.

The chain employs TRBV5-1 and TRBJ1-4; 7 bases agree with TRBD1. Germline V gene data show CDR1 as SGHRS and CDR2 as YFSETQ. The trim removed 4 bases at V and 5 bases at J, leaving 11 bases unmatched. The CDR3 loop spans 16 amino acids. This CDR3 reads CASSPILGTANEKLFF. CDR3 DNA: TGCGCCAGCAGCCCTATTCTGGGGACAGCAAATGAAAAACTGTTTTTT.

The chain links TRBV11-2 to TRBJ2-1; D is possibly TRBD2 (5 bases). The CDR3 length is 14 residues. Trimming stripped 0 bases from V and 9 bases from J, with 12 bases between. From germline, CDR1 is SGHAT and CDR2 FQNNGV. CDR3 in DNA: TGTGCCAGCAGCTTAGACGCACTAGTTTTTGAGCAGTTCTTC. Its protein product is CASSLDALVFEQFF.

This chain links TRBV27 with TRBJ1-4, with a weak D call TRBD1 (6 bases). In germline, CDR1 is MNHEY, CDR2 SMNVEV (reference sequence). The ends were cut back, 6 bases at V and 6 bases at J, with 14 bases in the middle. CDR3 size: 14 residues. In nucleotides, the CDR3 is TGTGCCAGCAGATCCTACAGGGATGATGAAAAACTGTTTTTT. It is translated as CASRSYRDDEKLFF.

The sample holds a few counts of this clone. The CDR3 here is CASSVRGSSYNEQFF. The CDR3 bases are TGTGCCAGCAGTGTACGGGGTAGCTCCTACAATGAGCAGTTCTTC. This sequence joins TRBV6-1 and TRBJ2-1, with D possibly matching TRBD2 (5 bases). Between the trimmed V and J ends, which lost 4 bases and 0 bases, there was a span of 10 bases. This CDR3 has 15 residues. Germline CDR1 MNHNS, CDR2 SASEGT.

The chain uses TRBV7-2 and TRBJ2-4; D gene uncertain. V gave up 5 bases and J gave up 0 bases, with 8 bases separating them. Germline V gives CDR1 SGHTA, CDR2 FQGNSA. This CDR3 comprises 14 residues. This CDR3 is CASSRRLAKNIQYF. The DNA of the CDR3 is TGTGCCAGCAGCCGCCGGTTAGCCAAAAACATTCAGTACTTC.

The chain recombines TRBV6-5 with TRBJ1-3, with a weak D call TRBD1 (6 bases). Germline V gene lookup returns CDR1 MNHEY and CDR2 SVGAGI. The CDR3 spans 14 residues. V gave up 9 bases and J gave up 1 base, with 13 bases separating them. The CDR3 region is CASARGGSGNTIYF. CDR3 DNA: TGTGCCAGTGCCCGAGGGGGTTCTGGAAACACCATATATTTT.

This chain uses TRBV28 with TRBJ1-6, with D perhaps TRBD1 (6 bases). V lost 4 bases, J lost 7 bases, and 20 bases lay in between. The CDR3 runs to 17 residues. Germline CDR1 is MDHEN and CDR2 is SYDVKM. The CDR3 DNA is TGTGCCAGCAGTTACCCTCAGGGGAATGACTTGAATTCACCCCTCCACTTT. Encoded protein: CASSYPQGNDLNSPLHF.

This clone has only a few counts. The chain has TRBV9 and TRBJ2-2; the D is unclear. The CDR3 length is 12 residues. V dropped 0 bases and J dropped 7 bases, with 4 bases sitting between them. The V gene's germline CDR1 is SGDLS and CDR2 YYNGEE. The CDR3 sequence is CASSVVNGELFF. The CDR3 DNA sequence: TGTGCCAGCAGCGTAGTTAACGGGGAGCTGTTTTTT.

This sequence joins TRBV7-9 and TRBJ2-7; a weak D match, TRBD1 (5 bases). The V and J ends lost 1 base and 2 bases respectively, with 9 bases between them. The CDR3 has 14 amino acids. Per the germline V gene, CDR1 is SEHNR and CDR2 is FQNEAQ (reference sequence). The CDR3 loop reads CASSLGGVAYEQYF. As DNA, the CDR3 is TGTGCCAGCAGCTTAGGGGGCGTCGCCTACGAGCAGTACTTC.

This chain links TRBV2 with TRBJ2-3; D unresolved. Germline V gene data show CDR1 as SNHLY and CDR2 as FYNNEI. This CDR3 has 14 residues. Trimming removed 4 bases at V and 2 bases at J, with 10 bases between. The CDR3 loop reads CASSVIQNTDTQYF. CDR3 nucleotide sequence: TGTGCCAGCAGTGTTATCCAGAACACAGATACGCAGTATTTT.

The CDR3 loop is CASSLDRQPQHF. The CDR3 region has the DNA TGTGCCAGCAGCTTAGATCGGCAGCCCCAGCATTTT. V and J are TRBV7-9 and TRBJ1-5; D call uncertain. V dropped 1 base and J dropped 7 bases, with 5 bases sitting between them. CDR3 size: 12 residues. Germline V gene sequence: CDR1 SEHNR, CDR2 FQNEAQ (reference sequence).

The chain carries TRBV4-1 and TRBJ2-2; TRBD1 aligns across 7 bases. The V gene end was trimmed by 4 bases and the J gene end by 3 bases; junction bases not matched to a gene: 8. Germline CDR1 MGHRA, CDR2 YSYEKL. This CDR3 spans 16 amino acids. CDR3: CASSREQGSDTGELFF. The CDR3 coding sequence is TGCGCCAGCAGCCGGGAACAGGGGTCAGACACCGGGGAGCTGTTTTTT.

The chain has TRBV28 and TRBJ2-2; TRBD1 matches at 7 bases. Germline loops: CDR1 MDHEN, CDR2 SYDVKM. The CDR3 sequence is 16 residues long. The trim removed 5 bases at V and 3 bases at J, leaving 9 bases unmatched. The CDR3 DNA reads TGTGCCAGCAGTGAAGTAGTAGGGGGCGACACCGGGGAGCTGTTTTTT. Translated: CASSEVVGGDTGELFF.

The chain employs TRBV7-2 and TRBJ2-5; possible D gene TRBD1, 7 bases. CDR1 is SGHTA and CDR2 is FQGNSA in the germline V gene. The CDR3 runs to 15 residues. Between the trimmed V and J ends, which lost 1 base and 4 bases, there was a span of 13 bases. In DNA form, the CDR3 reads TGTGCCAGCAGCTTAGGGGGGGACAGAGGAGAGACCCAGTACTTC. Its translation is CASSLGGDRGETQYF.

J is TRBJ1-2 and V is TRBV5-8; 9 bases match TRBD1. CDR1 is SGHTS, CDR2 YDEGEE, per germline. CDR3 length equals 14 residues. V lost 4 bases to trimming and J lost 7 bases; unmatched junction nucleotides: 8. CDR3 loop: CASSTTTGGSGYTF. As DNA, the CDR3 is TGTGCCAGCAGCACCACCACAGGGGGCAGTGGCTACACCTTC.

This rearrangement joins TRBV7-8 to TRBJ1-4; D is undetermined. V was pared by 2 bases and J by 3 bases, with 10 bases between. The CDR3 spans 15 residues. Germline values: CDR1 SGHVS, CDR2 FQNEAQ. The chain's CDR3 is CASSLSGGSNEKLFF. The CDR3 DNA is TGTGCCAGCAGCTTATCAGGAGGTTCTAATGAAAAACTGTTTTTT.

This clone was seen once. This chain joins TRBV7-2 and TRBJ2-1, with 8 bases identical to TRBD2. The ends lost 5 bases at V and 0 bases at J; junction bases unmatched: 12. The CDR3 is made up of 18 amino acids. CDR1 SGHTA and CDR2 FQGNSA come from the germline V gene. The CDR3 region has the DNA TGTGCCAGCAGCACAAGGCGGGGGGATAAAAGCTCCTACAATGAGCAGTTCTTC. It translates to CASSTRRGDKSSYNEQFF.

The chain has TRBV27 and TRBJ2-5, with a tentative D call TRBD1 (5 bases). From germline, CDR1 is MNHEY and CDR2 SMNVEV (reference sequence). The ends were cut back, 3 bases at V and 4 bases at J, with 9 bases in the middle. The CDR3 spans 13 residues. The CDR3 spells CASSLLGPETQYF. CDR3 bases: TGTGCCAGCAGTTTGTTGGGGCCAGAGACCCAGTACTTC.

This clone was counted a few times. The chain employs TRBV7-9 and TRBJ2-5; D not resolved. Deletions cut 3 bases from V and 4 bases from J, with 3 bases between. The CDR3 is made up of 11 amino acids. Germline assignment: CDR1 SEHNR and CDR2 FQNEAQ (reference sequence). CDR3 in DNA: TGTGCCAGCAGCTTCGGAGAGACCCAGTACTTC. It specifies CASSFGETQYF.

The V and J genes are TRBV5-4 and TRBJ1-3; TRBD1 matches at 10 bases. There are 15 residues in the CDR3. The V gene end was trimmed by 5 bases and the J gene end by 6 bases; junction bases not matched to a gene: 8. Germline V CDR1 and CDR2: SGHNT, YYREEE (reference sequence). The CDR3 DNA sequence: TGTGCCAGCAGTTCTTGGGGACAGGGGCCAAACACCATATATTTT. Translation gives CASSSWGQGPNTIYF.

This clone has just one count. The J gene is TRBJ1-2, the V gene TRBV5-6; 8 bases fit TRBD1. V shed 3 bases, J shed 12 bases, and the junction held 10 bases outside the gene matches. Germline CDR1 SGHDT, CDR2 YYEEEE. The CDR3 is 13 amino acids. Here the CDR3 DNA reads TGTGCCAGCAGCTGGCAGGGGGCAGTCGGCCACACCTTC. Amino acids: CASSWQGAVGHTF.

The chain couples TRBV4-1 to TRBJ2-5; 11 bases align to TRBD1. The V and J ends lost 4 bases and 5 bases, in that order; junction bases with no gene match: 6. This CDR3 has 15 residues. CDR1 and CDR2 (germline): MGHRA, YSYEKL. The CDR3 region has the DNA TGCGCCAGCAGCCCCCGGACAGGGGGCTTGGAGACCCAGTACTTC. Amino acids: CASSPRTGGLETQYF.